The T cell receptor beta chain under discussion was sequenced for a study of blood T cell repertoires in COVID-19. Some clones are missing from TCRdb's copy, which holds only in-frame ones; the method was immunoSEQ multiplex PCR. This sample carries approximately 140,000 clones, over 75% of them seen once, and the ten largest clones take approximately 1.2%. The study recruited people aged 18 to 89 years across about two dozen US areas. Cohorts were determined from participant-reported clinical history. The sequenced material came from PBMCs or T cells enriched from blood (not recorded which). The TCR was taken from a woman aged 30 to 39 with acute COVID-19.

The CDR3 here is CASSLRNEGVAFF. CDR3 DNA: TGTGCCAGCAGCTTAAGAAATGAGGGAGTCGCTTTCTTT. The chain employs TRBV5-4 and TRBJ1-1; the D is unclear. There are 13 residues in the CDR3. The V and J ends lost 2 bases and 11 bases respectively, with 16 bases between them. Germline-derived CDR1 and CDR2 are SGHNT and YYREEE (reference sequence).